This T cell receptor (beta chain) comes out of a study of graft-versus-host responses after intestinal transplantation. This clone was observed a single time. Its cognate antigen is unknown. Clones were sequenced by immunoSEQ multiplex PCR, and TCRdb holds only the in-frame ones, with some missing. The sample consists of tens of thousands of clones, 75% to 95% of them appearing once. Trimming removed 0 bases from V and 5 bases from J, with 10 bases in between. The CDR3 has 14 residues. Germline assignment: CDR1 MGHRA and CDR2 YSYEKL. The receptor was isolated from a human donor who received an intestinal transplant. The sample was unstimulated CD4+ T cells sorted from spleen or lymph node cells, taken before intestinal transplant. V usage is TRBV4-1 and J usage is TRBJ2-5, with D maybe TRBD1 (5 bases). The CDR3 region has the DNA TGCGCCAGCAGCCAAGATCCAGGGCGTGAGACCCAGTACTTC. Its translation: CASSQDPGRETQYF.